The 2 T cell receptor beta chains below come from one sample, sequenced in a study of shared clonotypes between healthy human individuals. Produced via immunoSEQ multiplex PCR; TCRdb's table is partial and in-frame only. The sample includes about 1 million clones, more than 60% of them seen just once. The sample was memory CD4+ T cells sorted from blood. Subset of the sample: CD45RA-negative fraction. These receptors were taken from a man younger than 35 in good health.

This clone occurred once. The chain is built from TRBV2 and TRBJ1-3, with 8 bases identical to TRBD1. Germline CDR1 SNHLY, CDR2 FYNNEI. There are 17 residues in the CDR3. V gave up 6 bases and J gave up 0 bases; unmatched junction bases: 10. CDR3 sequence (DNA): TGTGCCAGCAGGCAGATAAGGACAGGGTCCTCTGGAAACACCATATATTTT. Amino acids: CASRQIRTGSSGNTIYF.

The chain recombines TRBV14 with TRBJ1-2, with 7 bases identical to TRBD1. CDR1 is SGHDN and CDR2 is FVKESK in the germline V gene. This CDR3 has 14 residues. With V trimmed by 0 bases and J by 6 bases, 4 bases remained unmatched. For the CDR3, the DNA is TGTGCCAGCAGCCAAGACCCAGGGGGAAATGGCTACACCTTC. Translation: CASSQDPGGNGYTF.